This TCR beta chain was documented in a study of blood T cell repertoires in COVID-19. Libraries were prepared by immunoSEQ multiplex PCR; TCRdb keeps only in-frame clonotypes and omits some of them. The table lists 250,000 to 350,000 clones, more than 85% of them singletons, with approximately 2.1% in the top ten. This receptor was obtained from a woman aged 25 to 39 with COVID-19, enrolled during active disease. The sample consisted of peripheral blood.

CDR3 nucleotides: TGTGCCAGTAGTGCCTCTAGCGGATTAACCTACAATGAGCAGTTCTTC. Its protein product is CASSASSGLTYNEQFF. The rearrangement links TRBV19 to TRBJ2-1; TRBD2 matches at 7 bases. Unmatched junction bases numbered 9, after V lost 5 bases and J lost 2 bases. Germline CDR1 is LNHDA and CDR2 is SQIVND (reference sequence). The length of the CDR3 is 16 residues.